Following are 15 T cell receptor beta chains from one sample sequenced in a study of blood T cell repertoires in COVID-19. Repertoires were generated with immunoSEQ multiplex PCR, while TCRdb's copy carries only in-frame clones and drops some. The data show some 390,000 clones, around 87% seen once. Sequenced input: peripheral blood. The receptors shown here come from a human donor in a cohort sampled during active COVID-19.

This rearrangement joins TRBV20-1 to TRBJ2-1; TRBD2 matches 8 bases. The germline V gene encodes CDR1 DFQATT and CDR2 SNEGSKA (reference sequence). The CDR3 has 14 residues. V was pared by 3 bases and J by 6 bases, with 7 bases of the junction left unmatched. The CDR3: CSASSSGPTNEQFF. CDR3 nucleotides: TGCAGTGCTAGTTCTAGCGGGCCTACCAATGAGCAGTTCTTC.

This chain uses TRBV3-1 (or the pseudogene TRBV3-2) with TRBJ2-7, with 8 bases aligning to TRBD1. Germline CDR1 and CDR2: LGHDT and YNNKEL (reference sequence). The CDR3 length is 14 residues. Trimming at V came to 4 bases and at J to 2 bases, leaving 4 bases not matched to a gene. CDR3 nucleotide sequence: TGTGCCAGCAGCCTAAGGACAGGGCCCTACGAGCAGTACTTC. Protein: CASSLRTGPYEQYF.

V gene TRBV2 combines with J gene TRBJ2-2; 8 bases are a match to TRBD1. Germline V lookup: CDR1 SNHLY, CDR2 FYNNEI. The CDR3 spans 15 residues. The junction had 7 bases not matched to a gene; V was cut back by 3 bases and J by 7 bases. Here the CDR3 reads CASSDPRGLGGELFF. The CDR3 nucleotides read TGTGCCAGCAGTGATCCCAGGGGGCTGGGCGGGGAGCTGTTTTTT.

The chain couples TRBV25-1 to TRBJ2-7; 8 nucleotides match TRBD2. Germline V lookup: CDR1 MGHDK, CDR2 SYGVNS. The ends lost 9 bases at V and 7 bases at J; junction bases unmatched: 11. This CDR3 has 13 residues. The CDR3 coding sequence is TGTGCCAGGCGGGGGCGGGGGGCCGAAGAGCAGTACTTC. Residues: CARRGRGAEEQYF.

V usage is TRBV10-2 and J usage is TRBJ2-1; 7 nucleotides line up with TRBD1. Per germline, CDR1 WSHSY and CDR2 SAAADI. The junction had 5 bases not matched to a gene; V was cut back by 3 bases and J by 6 bases. This CDR3 region has 14 residues. CDR3 nucleotides: TGCGCCAGCAGTGAACTAAGGGACAGCAATGAGCAGTTCTTC. Amino acids: CASSELRDSNEQFF.

The chain carries TRBV7-8 and TRBJ2-7; D might be TRBD1 (6 bases). Germline-derived CDR1 and CDR2 are SGHVS and FQNEAQ. CDR3 size: 16 residues. V lost 0 bases and J 0 bases, leaving 12 bases between the germline ends. The CDR3: CASSLAASGDSYEQYF. CDR3 DNA sequence: TGTGCCAGCAGCTTAGCGGCCTCAGGGGACTCCTACGAGCAGTACTTC. The entire variable domain, with the rest obtained from reference TRBV7-8 and TRBJ2-7, is as follows: GAGVSQSPRYKVAKRGQDVALRCDPISGHVSLFWYQQALGQGPEFLTYFQNEAQLDKSGLPSDRFFAERPEGSVSTLKIQRTQQEDSAVYLCASSLAASGDSYEQYFGPGTRLTVT.

The V call is TRBV5-4, the J call TRBJ1-1; 7 nucleotides align to TRBD1. The germline V gene encodes CDR1 SGHNT and CDR2 YYREEE (reference sequence). After removal of 2 bases from V and 5 bases from J, the junction contained 12 bases not matched to a gene. The CDR3 is made up of 16 amino acids. CDR3: CASSLTGRGEWTEAFF. The CDR3 nucleotides are TGTGCCAGCAGCTTAACTGGCAGGGGGGAATGGACTGAAGCTTTCTTT.

The chain couples TRBV19 to TRBJ2-2; TRBD2 agrees at 12 bases. Germline loops: CDR1 LNHDA, CDR2 SQIVND (reference sequence). V lost 2 bases, J lost 0 bases, and 7 bases stayed unmatched. The CDR3 has 19 amino acids. CDR3 protein: CASSIFSSGRAANTGELFF. The DNA for the CDR3 is TGTGCCAGTAGTATATTCTCTAGCGGGAGGGCCGCGAACACCGGGGAGCTGTTTTTT.

The V call is TRBV14, the J call TRBJ1-3; D remains ambiguous. The CDR3 has 16 amino acids. Per germline, CDR1 SGHDN and CDR2 FVKESK. V was clipped by 4 bases and J by 4 bases, with 17 bases between them. The CDR3 loop is CASSRTSGIPGNTIYF. The CDR3 bases are TGTGCCAGCAGCCGAACTTCCGGGATACCGGGAAACACCATATATTTT.

The chain uses TRBV28 and TRBJ1-1; D may be TRBD1 (6 bases). This CDR3 is 14 amino acids long. The germline V gene has CDR1 MDHEN and CDR2 SYDVKM. The germline V and J ends were trimmed by 6 bases and 0 bases, with 11 bases remaining between them. The CDR3 region has the DNA TGTGCCAGCAGGTTACAGGGCCTGAACACTGAAGCTTTCTTT. Amino acids: CASRLQGLNTEAFF.

This chain uses TRBV30 with TRBJ2-1; D possibly corresponds to TRBD1 (6 bases). Trimming cost V 1 base and J 6 bases, with 16 bases left between them. The CDR3 is 15 residues long. CDR1 and CDR2 (germline): GTSNPN, SVGIG (reference sequence). CDR3 residues: CAWSELGARSNEQFF. The CDR3 DNA reads as TGTGCCTGGAGTGAGCTGGGGGCCCGCTCCAATGAGCAGTTCTTC.

This sequence joins TRBV7-2 and TRBJ2-3; D may be TRBD2 (6 bases). The CDR3 has 15 residues. V lost 2 bases and J 4 bases, leaving 13 bases between the germline ends. CDR1 and CDR2 from the germline V gene are SGHTA and FQGNSA. The DNA for the CDR3 is TGTGCCAGCAGCTTATCTGGCGGGATCGCAGATACGCAGTATTTT. Protein sequence: CASSLSGGIADTQYF.

Only one count was recorded for this clone. The rearrangement uses TRBV7-2 and TRBJ1-2; TRBD1 aligns across 9 bases. The CDR3 runs to 14 residues. The V gene end was trimmed by 5 bases and the J gene end by 7 bases; junction bases not matched to a gene: 8. Germline-derived CDR1 and CDR2 are SGHTA and FQGNSA. The CDR3 region is CASSPGTGKAGYTF. The CDR3 DNA follows: TGTGCCAGCAGCCCAGGGACAGGGAAGGCTGGCTACACCTTC.

This clone was detected once. V is TRBV18 and J is TRBJ1-1; 7 bases match TRBD1. This CDR3 has 13 amino acids. Trimming removed 6 bases from V and 5 bases from J; junction bases left unmatched: 6. Germline CDR1 reads KGHSH; CDR2 reads LQKENI. CDR3 loop: CASSVQGRTEAFF. The CDR3 region has the DNA TGTGCCAGCTCCGTACAGGGGCGGACTGAAGCTTTCTTT.

The chain employs TRBV19 and TRBJ1-4; D is ambiguous. The V end was cut by 9 bases, the J end by 8 bases, with 13 bases between. The CDR3 is 12 residues long. Germline CDR1 and CDR2: LNHDA and SQIVND (reference sequence). CDR3 loop: CASRREWEKLFF. The DNA for the CDR3 is TGTGCCAGCCGTAGGGAGTGGGAAAAACTGTTTTTT.